What follows describes a single T cell receptor (beta chain). The antigen is not known. This CDR3 has 15 amino acids. With 4 bases clipped from V and 13 bases from J, the junction kept 15 bases outside the gene matches. Libraries for TCRalpha and TCRbeta carried sample barcodes and unique molecular identifiers via 5'RACE. TCRdb re-analysed the 5' RACE reads in MiXCR, keeping a single row per CDR3 protein. The sample consists of about 360,000 distinct CDR3 sequences, roughly an eighth of them appearing once. This entry belongs to a study of T-cell memory formation after mild COVID-19. The study's findings and limits: A subset of responding clones appeared in pre-infection memory, suggesting cross-reactive memory joined.

This clonotype was sampled from a man between 18 and 35 years old who had mild COVID-19 (a few samples of this study predate the infection). Cell type and time point are not known. The chain combines TRBV12-3 or TRBV12-4 with TRBJ1-5; 8 positions agree with TRBD1. The sequencing input was PBMCs or a T cell subset sorted from them (not recorded which). CDR3 nucleotide sequence: TGTGCCAGCAGTTCCGCTGGACAGGGCGGAGGGCGGCAGCATTTT. This sequence encodes CASSSAGQGGGRQHF.